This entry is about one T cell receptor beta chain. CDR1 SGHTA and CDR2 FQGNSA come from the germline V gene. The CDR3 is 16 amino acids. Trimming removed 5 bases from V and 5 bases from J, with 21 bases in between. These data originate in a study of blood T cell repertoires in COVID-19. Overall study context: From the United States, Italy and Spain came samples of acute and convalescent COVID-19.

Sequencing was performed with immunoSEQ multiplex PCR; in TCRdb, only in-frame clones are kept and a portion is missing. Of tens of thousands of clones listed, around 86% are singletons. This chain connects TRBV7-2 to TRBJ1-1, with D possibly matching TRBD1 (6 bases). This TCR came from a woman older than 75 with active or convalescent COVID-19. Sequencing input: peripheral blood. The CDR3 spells CASSTWSGGRRTEAFF. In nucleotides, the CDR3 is TGTGCCAGCAGCACTTGGTCGGGGGGGCGCCGGACTGAAGCTTTCTTT.